These 20 T cell receptor beta chains originate from one sample sequenced in a study of blood T cells in healthy people across ages. Alongside a J-beta primer mix, a sample-barcoded 5' primer served in a second PCR lasting roughly 6 to 11 cycles. Via MiXCR, TCRdb re-called the 5' RACE reads, giving one row per CDR3 protein. The profile shows about 1.7 million distinct CDR3 sequences, about 28% of them singletons. The sequencing input was blood. These TCRs come from a woman aged 25-40 years in good health.

The chain joins TRBV18 to TRBJ1-6; D not certain. CDR1 KGHSH and CDR2 LQKENI come from the germline V gene. The V and J ends lost 2 bases and 0 bases respectively, with 5 bases between them. The CDR3 has 15 residues. CDR3: CASSPSGSYNSPLHF. The CDR3 nucleotides read TGTGCCAGCTCACCAAGTGGCTCCTATAATTCACCCCTCCACTTT.

This clonotype was counted only a few times. The chain combines TRBV6-5 with TRBJ1-2; D ambiguous. CDR3 length: 16 amino acids. The V end lost 3 bases, the J end lost 2 bases, and 16 bases lay between the germline ends. The germline V gene has CDR1 MNHEY and CDR2 SVGAGI. The CDR3 DNA follows: TGTGCCAGCAGTTATTTCGGGGAAGGAAAAAACTATGGCTACACCTTC. This gives the protein CASSYFGEGKNYGYTF.

This clonotype was counted at least ten times. CDR3 in amino acids: CASSVGPGNSYEQYF. In nucleotides, the CDR3 is TGTGCCAGCAGCGTAGGGCCAGGGAACTCCTACGAGCAGTACTTC. V gene TRBV9 combines with J gene TRBJ2-7; a possible D gene is TRBD1 (5 bases). Trimming left V 0 bases short and J 0 bases short, with 10 bases between. This CDR3 has 15 residues. Germline CDR1 SGDLS, CDR2 YYNGEE. Full variable domain (missing parts from reference TRBV9 and TRBJ2-7): DSGVTQTPKHLITATGQRVTLRCSPRSGDLSVYWYQQSLDQGLQFLIQYYNGEERAKGNILERFSAQQFPDLHSELNLSSLELGDSALYFCASSVGPGNSYEQYFGPGTRLTVT.

The chain joins TRBV12-3 or TRBV12-4 to TRBJ1-5, with 8 bases lining up with TRBD1. V trimming: 5 bases; J trimming: 2 bases; junction bases outside the gene matches: 8. The CDR3 runs 16 residues. The CDR3 spells CASSHQGASRNQPQHF. The CDR3 coding sequence is TGTGCCAGCAGTCATCAGGGGGCGAGTCGCAATCAGCCCCAGCATTTT.

This sequence joins TRBV7-9 and TRBJ2-7, with D possibly TRBD1 on 5 matching bases. Looked up from germline, CDR1 is SEHNR and CDR2 is FQNEAQ (reference sequence). There are 12 residues in the CDR3. The germline V and J ends were trimmed by 6 bases and 3 bases, with 9 bases remaining between them. The CDR3 here is CASSRQCYEQYF. DNA of the CDR3: TGTGCCAGCAGTCGACAGTGCTACGAGCAGTACTTC.

The V gene is TRBV2, the J gene TRBJ1-1, with D possibly matching TRBD1 (5 bases). The CDR3 is 14 amino acids. Germline V gene sequence: CDR1 SNHLY, CDR2 FYNNEI. The V end was cut by 7 bases, the J end by 0 bases, with 12 bases between. The CDR3 DNA is TGTGCCAGCACTGTAAACAGGTTGAACACTGAAGCTTTCTTT. Residues: CASTVNRLNTEAFF.

This chain connects TRBV5-5 to TRBJ1-1; D may be TRBD1 (5 bases). From germline, CDR1 is SGHKS and CDR2 YYEKEE (reference sequence). The length of the CDR3 is 14 residues. The ends were cut back, 2 bases at V and 6 bases at J, with 14 bases in the middle. The CDR3 region has the DNA TGTGCCAGCAGCTTCAGATTTGGAGGGGCTGAAGCTTTCTTT. Its protein product is CASSFRFGGAEAFF.

Turning to this clonotype: A read error may account for a junction end that differs from germline. CDR3 sequence (DNA): TGTGTCAGCAGTCGAACATCTCAGGGGGCATTGGGCTCTGGGGCCAACGTCCTGACTTTC. This encodes CVSSRTSQGALGSGANVLTF. The chain has TRBV6-1 and TRBJ2-6, with 8 bases lining up with TRBD1. The CDR3 totals 20 residues. CDR1 is MNHNS, CDR2 SASEGT, per germline.

The chain recombines TRBV15 with TRBJ1-2; D not resolved. Germline CDR1 is LNHNV and CDR2 is YYDKDF (reference sequence). Trimming pared 0 bases from V and 7 bases from J, leaving 6 bases between. The CDR3 is made up of 12 amino acids. The CDR3 spells CATSRDSGGYTF. CDR3 coding DNA: TGTGCCACCAGCAGAGACTCGGGTGGCTACACCTTC.

This clonotype has only a few counts. The chain has TRBV19 and TRBJ1-2; D gene uncertain. The V gene's germline CDR1 is LNHDA and CDR2 SQIVND (reference sequence). This CDR3 contains 16 residues. Trimming shortened V by 5 bases and J by 4 bases, and 20 bases separated the two germline ends. The CDR3 bases are TGTGCCAGTAGTCTTCAACCGGACGGGTCGGGCTATGGCTACACCTTC. Translated, it gives CASSLQPDGSGYGYTF.

In nucleotides, the CDR3 is TGTGCCAGCAGCCTCGGTGGGGGGGCGAATTCACCCCTCCACTTT. This codes for CASSLGGGANSPLHF. The chain couples TRBV7-9 to TRBJ1-6; TRBD1 is a possible D gene (6 bases). V shed 5 bases and J shed 7 bases, with 15 bases lying between them. Germline V gene sequence: CDR1 SEHNR, CDR2 FQNEAQ (reference sequence). The CDR3 is 15 amino acids.

This clonotype was observed at least ten times. In nucleotides, the CDR3 is TGCGCCAGCAGCCAAGATCCCCCTGTGGGTAGCGGGCGTTCCTACGAGCAGTACTTC. Translated, it gives CASSQDPPVGSGRSYEQYF. This chain connects TRBV4-3 to TRBJ2-7, with TRBD2 matching over 7 bases. Germline loops: CDR1 LGHNA, CDR2 YSLEER. Trimming took 0 bases from V and 1 from J; bases not matched to a gene: 15. This CDR3 contains 19 residues.

The genes are TRBV3-1 and TRBJ2-1, with TRBD2 as a possible D gene (6 bases). This CDR3 has 14 amino acids. The V and J ends lost 1 base and 9 bases respectively, with 13 bases between them. CDR1 is LGHDT, CDR2 YNNKEL, per germline (reference sequence). The CDR3: CASSQGTTSSEQFF. CDR3 DNA sequence: TGTGCCAGCAGCCAAGGGACTACATCCAGTGAGCAGTTCTTC.

This sequence joins TRBV21-1 and TRBJ2-7; the table gives TRBD2 as D, unverified against the DNA. TRBV21-1 is tagged as a pseudogene. The CDR3 is made up of 18 amino acids. In nucleotides, the CDR3 is TGTGCCAGCAGCAAATTATCAGCGGGGACTCTCCCATCCTACGAGCAGTACTTC. Its translation: CASSKLSAGTLPSYEQYF.

The gene calls are TRBV4-3 and TRBJ1-1, with D perhaps TRBD1 (5 bases). The CDR3 covers 15 residues. Trimming took 1 base from V and 4 from J, leaving 13 bases between them. CDR1 and CDR2 from the germline V gene are LGHNA and YSLEER. The CDR3 region is CASSQGGNWGTEAFF. CDR3 in DNA: TGCGCCAGCAGCCAAGGGGGGAATTGGGGCACTGAAGCTTTCTTT.

The rearrangement links TRBV7-8 to TRBJ1-5; D is unresolved. The CDR3 covers 16 residues. Between the trimmed V and J ends, which lost 1 base and 2 bases, there was a span of 12 bases. The germline V gene has CDR1 SGHVS and CDR2 FQNEAQ. The CDR3 sequence: CASSLVPAQGNQPQHF. The DNA for the CDR3 is TGTGCCAGCAGCTTAGTCCCCGCGCAGGGCAATCAGCCCCAGCATTTT.

This clonotype was observed a handful of times. The chain has TRBV5-5 and TRBJ2-4, with D possibly being TRBD2 (6 bases). V lost 1 base, J lost 6 bases, and 26 bases lay in between. Looked up from germline, CDR1 is SGHKS and CDR2 is YYEKEE (reference sequence). The CDR3 runs to 19 residues. In DNA form, the CDR3 reads TGTGCCAGCAGCTTGTTAATAGTACTAGCAGACGAAAGGGTAAACATTCAGTACTTC. This encodes CASSLLIVLADERVNIQYF. The whole variable domain, filled in from reference TRBV5-5 and TRBJ2-4, reads DAGVTQSPTHLIKTRGQQVTLRCSPISGHKSVSWYQQVLGQGPQFIFQYYEKEERGRGNFPDRFSARQFPNYSSELNVNALLLGDSALYLCASSLLIVLADERVNIQYFGAGTRLSVL.

This clonotype was counted many times. The chain joins TRBV20-1 to TRBJ2-1; 8 bases agree with TRBD1. With V trimmed by 1 base and J by 6 bases, 14 bases remained unmatched. CDR1 is DFQATT and CDR2 is SNEGSKA in the germline V gene (reference sequence). The CDR3 length is 17 residues. CDR3 sequence: CSARAASGGQEFNEQFF. CDR3 bases: TGCAGTGCTAGAGCCGCCTCTGGGGGACAGGAGTTCAATGAGCAGTTCTTC.

The sample holds one count of this clonotype. The rearrangement uses TRBV5-1 and TRBJ1-4; D unresolved. V lost 1 base and J 6 bases, leaving 7 bases between the germline ends. Per germline, CDR1 SGHRS and CDR2 YFSETQ. The CDR3 contains 13 residues. CDR3 DNA: TGCGCCAGCAGCTTGTTGGCGGATGAAAAACTGTTTTTT. This sequence encodes CASSLLADEKLFF. Filled out from reference TRBV5-1 and TRBJ1-4, the complete variable domain reads KAGVTQTPRYLIKTRGQQVTLSCSPISGHRSVSWYQQTPGQGLQFLFEYFSETQRNKGNFPGRFSGRQFSNSRSEMNVSTLELGDSALYLCASSLLADEKLFFGSGTQLSVL.

The gene calls are TRBV28 and TRBJ1-1; unclear D gene. This CDR3 is 13 amino acids long. Germline CDR1 and CDR2: MDHEN and SYDVKM. With 6 bases removed from V and 0 bases from J, the gap between germline ends came to 8 bases. CDR3 loop: CASRTRVNTEAFF. CDR3 nucleotide sequence: TGTGCCAGCAGAACGAGGGTGAACACTGAAGCTTTCTTT.